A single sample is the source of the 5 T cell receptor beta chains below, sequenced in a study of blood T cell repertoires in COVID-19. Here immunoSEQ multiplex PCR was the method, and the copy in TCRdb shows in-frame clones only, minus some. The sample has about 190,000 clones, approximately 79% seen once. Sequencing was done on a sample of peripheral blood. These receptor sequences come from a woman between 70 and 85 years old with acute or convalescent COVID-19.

The CDR3 protein is CASTVTSGNAGEQFF. The CDR3 nucleotides are TGTGCCAGCACCGTCACTAGCGGGAATGCCGGTGAGCAGTTCTTC. J is TRBJ2-1 and V is TRBV25-1; 10 positions agree with TRBD2. This CDR3 is built from 15 residues. Trimming took 7 bases from V and 9 from J; bases not matched to a gene: 12. Germline V gives CDR1 MGHDK, CDR2 SYGVNS.

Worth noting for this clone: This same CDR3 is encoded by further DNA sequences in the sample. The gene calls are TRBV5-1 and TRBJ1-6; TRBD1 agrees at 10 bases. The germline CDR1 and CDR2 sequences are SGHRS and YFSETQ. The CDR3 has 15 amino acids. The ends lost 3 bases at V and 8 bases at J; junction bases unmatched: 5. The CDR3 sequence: CASSSLTGGDSPLHF. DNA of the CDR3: TGCGCCAGCAGCTCTCTGACAGGGGGCGATTCACCCCTCCACTTT.

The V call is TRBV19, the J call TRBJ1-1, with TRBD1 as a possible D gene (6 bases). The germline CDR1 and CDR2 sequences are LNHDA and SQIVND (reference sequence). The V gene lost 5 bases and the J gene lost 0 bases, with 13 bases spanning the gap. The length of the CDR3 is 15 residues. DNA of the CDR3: TGTGCCAGTAGTCTAACAGGGCCCGTGAACACTGAAGCTTTCTTT. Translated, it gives CASSLTGPVNTEAFF.

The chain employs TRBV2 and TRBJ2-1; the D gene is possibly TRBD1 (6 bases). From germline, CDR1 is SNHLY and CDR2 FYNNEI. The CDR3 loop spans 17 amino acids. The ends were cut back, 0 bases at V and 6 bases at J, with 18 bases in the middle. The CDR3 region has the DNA TGTGCCAGCAGTGAAGCGCCATACCGACAGGCCACCAATGAGCAGTTCTTC. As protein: CASSEAPYRQATNEQFF. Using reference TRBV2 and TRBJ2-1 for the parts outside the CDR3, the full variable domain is EPEVTQTPSHQVTQMGQEVILRCVPISNHLYFYWYRQILGQKVEFLVSFYNNEISEKSEIFDDQFSVERPDGSNFTLKIRSTKLEDSAMYFCASSEAPYRQATNEQFFGPGTRLTVL.

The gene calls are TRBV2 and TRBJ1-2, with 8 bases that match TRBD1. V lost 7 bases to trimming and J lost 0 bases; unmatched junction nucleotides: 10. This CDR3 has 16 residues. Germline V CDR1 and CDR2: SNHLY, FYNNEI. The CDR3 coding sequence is TGTGCCAGCATCCCGGACAGGGTAGTACCTAACTATGGCTACACCTTC. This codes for CASIPDRVVPNYGYTF.